This section outlines one T cell receptor (beta chain) sequence together with its context. Its specific antigen is unknown. No much larger clone is present one base from it, and per-base qualities are unavailable. The data originate from a study of blood T cell repertoires in COVID-19 (dated by TCRdb to about 2020). General notes on the study: Collaborator samples came from the United States, Italy and Spain and covered acute and convalescent phases of COVID-19. The prospective study material was composed of cDNA or gDNA derived from T cells, B-cell-depleted T cells, or PBMCs. A de-identified subject ID, COVID-19 status, age in years and sex were almost always included in the sample metadata. Subjects who had been exposed to COVID-19, were actively infected with it, or had recovered from it provided the deeply sampled blood TCRbeta repertoires that made up the dataset. Where HLA class I and class II types were available, the types were taken from metadata supplied by the sample provider, not from assay-based typing. The repertoires were made available in a free public database intended to serve as a resource for research on the immune response to SARS-CoV-2. Samples were obtained from the ongoing ImmuneRACE study (first 160 participants) and from over 1,000 subjects provided by 6 global collaborators.

TCRbeta CDR3 regions were amplified from genomic DNA by means of the immunoSEQ Assay, a bias-controlled multiplex PCR. The original methods were these. The number of nucleated cells in each sample was estimated from the amplification of reference gene primers within the assay. Sequence reads were collapsed and filtered to measure the absolute abundance of every unique TCRbeta CDR3 rearrangement. For each sample, productive Simpson clonality was calculated as the square root of Simpson's diversity index across productive rearrangements. What TCRdb holds here is the immuneACCESS table cut down to in-frame rearrangements. Part of the clones is not present; checked against another copy, under half of the missing clones reflect an unresolved V gene, and the others are unexplained. V, J and clone size reflect that table, while D and trimming were determined from the DNA. The sample includes fewer than 70,000 clones, with 87% observed a single time. The ten largest clones add up to 7.8% of the sample.

What the authors observed across the whole study: The quantity of clinical and demographic metadata differed by source and by participant and was supplied without curation.

CDR1 and CDR2 are drawn from the germline V gene (reference sequence): MNHEY, SMNVEV. The CDR3 sequence holds 17 residues, the cysteine and phenylalanine included. CDR3 DNA is the only sequence kept; it has 51 bases, read in frame from the first base. Compared with germline, V lacks 2 bases and J lacks 5 bases; bases without a gene match: 10. Each collaborating institution followed its own protocols to collect whole blood in K2EDTA tubes. For TCRbeta analysis, collaborators shipped samples in one of three forms: frozen whole blood, isolated PBMCs, or DNA extracted from either of those sample types. The origin of this receptor is a man aged 45-65 years with active COVID-19. The V gene is TRBV27 and the J gene is TRBJ2-3; 10 middle bases align to TRBD2. The sample taken for sequencing was peripheral blood. The nucleotide sequence reads as follows: TGTGCCAGCAGTTTACAAATAAATAGACTAGCGGGAGATACGCAGTATTTT. Protein translation: CASSLQINRLAGDTQYF.